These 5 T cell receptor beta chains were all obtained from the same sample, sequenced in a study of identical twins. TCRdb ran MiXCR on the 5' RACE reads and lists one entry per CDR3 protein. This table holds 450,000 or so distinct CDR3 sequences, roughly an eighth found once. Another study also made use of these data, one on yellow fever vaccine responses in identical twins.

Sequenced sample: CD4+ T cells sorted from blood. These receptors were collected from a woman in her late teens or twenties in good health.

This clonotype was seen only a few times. The CDR3 region is CATSGSYEQYF. CDR3 coding DNA: TGTGCCACCTCGGGCTCCTACGAGCAGTACTTC. The chain recombines TRBV28 with TRBJ2-7; unclear D gene. Germline CDR1 is MDHEN and CDR2 is SYDVKM. CDR3 length: 11 amino acids. V lost 10 bases and J lost 0, with 7 bases in between.

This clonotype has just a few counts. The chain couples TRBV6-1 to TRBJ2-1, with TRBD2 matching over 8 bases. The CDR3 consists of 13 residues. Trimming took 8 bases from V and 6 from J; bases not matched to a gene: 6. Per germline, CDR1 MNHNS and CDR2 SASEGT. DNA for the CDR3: TGTGCCAGCGCTCGAGCGGGAGCCAATGAGCAGTTCTTC. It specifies CASARAGANEQFF.

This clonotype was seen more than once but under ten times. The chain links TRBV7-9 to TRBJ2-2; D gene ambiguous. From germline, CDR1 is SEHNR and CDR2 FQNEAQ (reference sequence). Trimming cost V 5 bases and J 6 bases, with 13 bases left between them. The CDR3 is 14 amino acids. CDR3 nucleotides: TGTGCCAGCAGCCCCGACGGACCCCCCGGGGAGCTGTTTTTT. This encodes CASSPDGPPGELFF.

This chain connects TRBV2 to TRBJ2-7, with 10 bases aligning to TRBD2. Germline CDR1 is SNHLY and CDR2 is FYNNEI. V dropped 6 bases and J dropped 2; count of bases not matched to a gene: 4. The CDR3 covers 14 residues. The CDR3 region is CASRRTSGTYEQYF. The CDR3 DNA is TGTGCCAGCAGGAGGACTAGCGGAACCTACGAGCAGTACTTC.

CDR3 region: CASSLVGGSNSPLHF. The CDR3 DNA is TGTGCCAGCAGTTTAGTAGGGGGGAGTAATTCACCCCTCCACTTT. The chain couples TRBV12-3 or TRBV12-4 to TRBJ1-6; TRBD1 is a possible D gene (6 bases). The CDR3 sequence is 15 residues long. Between the trimmed V and J ends, which lost 1 base and 6 bases, there was a span of 10 bases.